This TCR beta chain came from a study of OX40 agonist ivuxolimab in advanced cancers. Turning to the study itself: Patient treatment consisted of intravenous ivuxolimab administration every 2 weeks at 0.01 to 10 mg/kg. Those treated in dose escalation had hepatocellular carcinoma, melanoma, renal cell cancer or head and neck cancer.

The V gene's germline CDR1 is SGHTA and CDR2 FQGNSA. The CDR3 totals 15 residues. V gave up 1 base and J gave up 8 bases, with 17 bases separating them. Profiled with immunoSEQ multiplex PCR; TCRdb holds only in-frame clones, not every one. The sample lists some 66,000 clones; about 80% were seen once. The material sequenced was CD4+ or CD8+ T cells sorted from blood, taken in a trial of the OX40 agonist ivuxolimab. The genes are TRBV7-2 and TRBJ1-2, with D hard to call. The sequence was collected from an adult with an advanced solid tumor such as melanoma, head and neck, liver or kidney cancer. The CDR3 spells CASSLGASTSRGYTF. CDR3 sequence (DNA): TGTGCCAGCAGCTTAGGTGCATCGACGTCTAGGGGCTACACCTTC.